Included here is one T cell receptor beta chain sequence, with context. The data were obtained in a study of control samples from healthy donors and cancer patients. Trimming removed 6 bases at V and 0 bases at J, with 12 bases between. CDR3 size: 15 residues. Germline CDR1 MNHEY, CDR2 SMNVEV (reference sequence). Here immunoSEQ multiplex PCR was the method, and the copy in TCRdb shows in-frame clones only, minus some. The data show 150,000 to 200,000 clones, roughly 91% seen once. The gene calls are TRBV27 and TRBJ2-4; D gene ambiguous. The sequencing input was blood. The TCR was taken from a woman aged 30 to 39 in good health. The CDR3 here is CASRPRTIAKNIQYF. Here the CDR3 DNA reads TGTGCCAGCAGACCCCGAACAATAGCCAAAAACATTCAGTACTTC.